These 19 T cell receptor beta chains were sequenced from one sample in a study of CD4 T cells in relation to SARS-CoV-2 and coronaviruses (dated by TCRdb to the early 2020s). CD4+ T cells from unexposed donors were collected before the COVID-19 pandemic (2011-2018). The EasySep CD4+ T cell isolation kit was used to isolate CD4+ T cells once the cultures had run for roughly 9 days. These TCRs are of unknown antigen specificity. Library construction relied on the immunoSEQ multiplex PCR assay. In its TCRdb copy, this immuneACCESS table keeps in-frame sequences only and misses some clones. Where compared with another copy, unresolved V genes explain less than half of these, and the others have no known cause. For this sample there are 15,000 to 20,000 clones; roughly 80% appear just once. The top ten constitute 15% to 19% of the sample. The sequencing sample was made of CD4+ T cells from PBMCs, cultured in vitro. These receptor sequences come from a human donor in good health.

This sequence joins TRBV20-1 and TRBJ2-2, with TRBD2 matching 8 bases. The germline gives CDR1 DFQATT, CDR2 SNEGSKA (reference sequence). The junction had 8 bases not matched to a gene; V was cut back by 3 bases and J by 2 bases. CDR3 length equals 16 residues. CDR3 DNA: TGCAGTGCTAGTAGGGGCGGGGGGCTAAACACCGGGGAGCTGTTTTTT. Amino acids: CSASRGGGLNTGELFF.

This clone appeared a single time. This chain links TRBV7-8 with TRBJ2-1, with 8 bases lining up with TRBD2. V lost 4 bases and J lost 3; bases outside the gene matches: 20. The germline V gene encodes CDR1 SGHVS and CDR2 FQNEAQ. The CDR3 has 20 amino acids. The CDR3 DNA follows: TGTGCCAGCAGCTCGCGCCGGGTCCGAAACGGGAGGGCCGGCTACAATGAGCAGTTCTTC. It specifies CASSSRRVRNGRAGYNEQFF.

This chain links TRBV28 with TRBJ1-4; perhaps TRBD1 as D (5 bases). Trimming pared 1 base from V and 0 bases from J, leaving 9 bases between. This CDR3 is built from 16 residues. Germline-derived CDR1 and CDR2 are MDHEN and SYDVKM. The CDR3 DNA reads TGTGCCAGCAGTTTATCGGCCAGGGCAACTAATGAAAAACTGTTTTTT. It encodes CASSLSARATNEKLFF.

In its sample, this clone was seen a few times. This chain joins TRBV5-1 and TRBJ2-7; D may match TRBD1 or TRBD2 (6 bases each). Germline V gene sequence: CDR1 SGHRS, CDR2 YFSETQ. V lost 0 bases, J lost 6 bases, and 10 bases lay in between. The CDR3 is made up of 13 amino acids. This CDR3 is CASSLAGEVEQYF. CDR3 nucleotides: TGCGCCAGCAGCTTGGCAGGGGAGGTCGAGCAGTACTTC.

This chain uses TRBV4-1 with TRBJ1-1, with D possibly matching TRBD1 (5 bases). The germline gives CDR1 MGHRA, CDR2 YSYEKL. The CDR3 extends over 13 amino acids. V lost 8 bases to trimming and J lost 7 bases, with 17 bases between them. The CDR3 nucleotides are TGCGCCAGCCGTCCCGGGACGGGGCTTGAAGCTTTCTTT. It translates to CASRPGTGLEAFF.

This clone has more than one count but fewer than ten. The chain uses TRBV9 and TRBJ1-3; D ambiguous. This CDR3 region has 14 residues. The germline V gene has CDR1 SGDLS and CDR2 YYNGEE. V dropped 0 bases and J dropped 0 bases, with 4 bases sitting between them. CDR3 in amino acids: CASSVGLSGNTIYF. The DNA of the CDR3 is TGTGCCAGCAGCGTAGGGCTCTCTGGAAACACCATATATTTT.

Only a few counts were recorded for this clone. V usage is TRBV7-3 and J usage is TRBJ1-1; D not resolved. V lost 8 bases and J lost 0, with 10 bases in between. The CDR3 is made up of 13 amino acids. Germline V gene data show CDR1 as SGHTA and CDR2 as FQGTGA. CDR3: CASSPTVNTEAFF. In nucleotides, the CDR3 is TGTGCCAGCTCCCCCACAGTGAACACTGAAGCTTTCTTT.

This chain links TRBV30 with TRBJ1-2; no firm D call. This CDR3 region has 11 residues. Per the germline V gene, CDR1 is GTSNPN and CDR2 is SVGIG (reference sequence). V lost 4 bases, J lost 3 bases, and 6 bases lay in between. The DNA for the CDR3 is TGTGCCTGGACAGGAGACTATGGCTACACCTTC. Protein: CAWTGDYGYTF. Full variable domain (remainder filled in from reference TRBV30 and TRBJ1-2): SQTIHQWPATLVQPVGSPLSLECTVEGTSNPNLYWYRQAAGRGLQLLFYSVGIGQISSEVPQNLSASRPQDRQFILSSKKLLLSDSGFYLCAWTGDYGYTFGSGTRLTVV.

This clone was detected a few times. The chain combines TRBV19 with TRBJ1-3; possible D gene TRBD1, 6 bases. Germline CDR1 and CDR2: LNHDA and SQIVND (reference sequence). V lost 11 bases, J lost 0 bases, and 11 bases lay in between. The CDR3 covers 13 residues. CDR3 in DNA: TGTGCCTCTCAGGACAGCTCTGGAAACACCATATATTTT. This sequence encodes CASQDSSGNTIYF.

J is TRBJ1-1 and V is TRBV19; 9 nucleotides match TRBD1. The CDR3 runs 15 residues. Germline trimming cut 6 bases from V and 6 bases from J; bases unmatched to any gene: 11. Germline CDR1 reads LNHDA; CDR2 reads SQIVND (reference sequence). The CDR3 spells CASSRTTGGRAEAFF. The CDR3 bases are TGTGCCAGTAGCAGGACTACAGGGGGCCGCGCTGAAGCTTTCTTT. Full variable domain (remainder filled in from reference TRBV19 and TRBJ1-1): DGGITQSPKYLFRKEGQNVTLSCEQNLNHDAMYWYRQDPGQGLRLIYYSQIVNDFQKGDIAEGYSVSREKKESFPLTVTSAQKNPTAFYLCASSRTTGGRAEAFFGQGTRLTVV.

J is TRBJ2-2 and V is TRBV7-2, with D possibly TRBD1 on 6 matching bases. Germline V gene data show CDR1 as SGHTA and CDR2 as FQGNSA. There are 12 residues in the CDR3. V was cut by 7 bases and J by 3 bases, with 6 bases left in between. This CDR3 is CASTGDTGELFF. Written as DNA, the CDR3 is TGTGCCAGCACAGGGGACACCGGGGAGCTGTTTTTT.

V is TRBV25-1 and J is TRBJ1-2; D unresolved. Deletions cut 6 bases from V and 2 bases from J, with 10 bases between. Germline-derived CDR1 and CDR2 are MGHDK and SYGVNS. The CDR3 runs 13 residues. The CDR3 nucleotides read TGTGCCAGCAGGTCGGACGGGAACTATGGCTACACCTTC. Translation gives CASRSDGNYGYTF.

This clone was seen just once. The genes are TRBV24-1 and TRBJ2-7; D not certain. The CDR3 runs to 11 residues. V gave up 4 bases and J gave up 5 bases, with 5 bases separating them. Germline V lookup: CDR1 KGHDR, CDR2 SFDVKD. CDR3 coding DNA: TGTGCCACCAGTGAACACAACGAGCAGTACTTC. Protein sequence: CATSEHNEQYF.

This clone was recorded once. V gene TRBV24-1 combines with J gene TRBJ2-5, with D perhaps TRBD1 or TRBD2 (6 bases each). The V gene's germline CDR1 is KGHDR and CDR2 SFDVKD. The CDR3 is 15 residues long. With 2 bases removed from V and 3 bases from J, the gap between germline ends came to 12 bases. CDR3 loop: CATSDSGAREETQYF. CDR3 nucleotides: TGTGCCACCAGTGATTCGGGGGCCCGGGAAGAGACCCAGTACTTC.

Within the sample, this clone is medium-sized. Other DNA sequences in the sample encode the same CDR3. V and J are TRBV3-1 (or the pseudogene TRBV3-2) and TRBJ2-1; the D is unclear. The CDR3 is 13 amino acids. V was trimmed by 8 bases and J by 1 base, leaving 9 bases between them. The germline CDR1 and CDR2 sequences are LGHDT and YNNKEL (reference sequence). This chain's CDR3 is CASRGLSYNEQFF. The CDR3 coding sequence is TGTGCCAGCCGTGGATTGTCCTACAATGAGCAGTTCTTC.

In nucleotides, the CDR3 is TGTGCCAGCAGCCAGGACCCAGGGGCCTACGAGCAGTACTTC. Its protein is CASSQDPGAYEQYF. V is TRBV7-3 and J is TRBJ2-7; perhaps TRBD1 as D (6 bases). The V end lost 5 bases, the J end lost 2 bases, and 13 bases lay between the germline ends. The CDR3 has 14 residues. Germline assignment: CDR1 SGHTA and CDR2 FQGTGA.

This chain uses TRBV30 with TRBJ1-1; D unclear. Germline V gene lookup returns CDR1 GTSNPN and CDR2 SVGIG (reference sequence). The CDR3 consists of 14 residues. V was cut by 0 bases and J by 4 bases, with 12 bases left in between. The CDR3 region has the DNA TGTGCCTGGAGTGTAACATTGGACGGCACTGAAGCTTTCTTT. It yields the protein CAWSVTLDGTEAFF.

The chain carries TRBV30 and TRBJ2-6; D is unresolved. Germline CDR1 reads GTSNPN; CDR2 reads SVGIG (reference sequence). Trimming removed 0 bases at V and 10 bases at J, with 10 bases between. There are 13 residues in the CDR3. The CDR3 bases are TGTGCCTGGAGTGTAGGTTCCCTAAACGTCCTGACTTTC. It encodes CAWSVGSLNVLTF.

V is TRBV27 and J is TRBJ2-7; D call uncertain. The germline V gene has CDR1 MNHEY and CDR2 SMNVEV (reference sequence). V lost 2 bases to trimming and J lost 0 bases, with 11 bases between them. The CDR3 spans 15 residues. Here the CDR3 reads CASSLRKRPSYEQYF. In DNA form, the CDR3 reads TGTGCCAGCAGTTTACGTAAGAGGCCCTCCTACGAGCAGTACTTC.